Each of the 8 T cell receptor beta chains below was sequenced from the same sample in a study of blood T cell repertoires in COVID-19. Assay: immunoSEQ multiplex PCR; the TCRdb copy retains only in-frame clones and omits some. This sample has about 220,000 clones, with about four fifths found just once. The sequenced material came from PBMCs or T cells enriched from blood (not recorded which). These receptor sequences come from a woman aged 40 to 50 who had recovered from COVID-19.

J is TRBJ2-1 and V is TRBV9; the D is unclear. The V end lost 3 bases, the J end lost 12 bases, and 16 bases lay between the germline ends. The CDR3 loop spans 13 amino acids. Germline V gives CDR1 SGDLS, CDR2 YYNGEE. The CDR3 DNA is TGTGCCAGCAGCGGAGGCCCCCTCACCGGGCAGTTCTTC. Translated: CASSGGPLTGQFF.

V and J are TRBV11-3 and TRBJ1-3; possible D gene TRBD1, 5 bases. CDR1 and CDR2 from the germline V gene are SGHNT and YENEEA. Trimming removed 5 bases at V and 6 bases at J, with 8 bases between. The CDR3 loop spans 12 amino acids. DNA of the CDR3: TGTGCCAGCAGCGGGGGGGAAAACACCATATATTTT. It yields the protein CASSGGENTIYF. The variable domain in full, completed from reference TRBV11-3 and TRBJ1-3, reads EAGVVQSPRYKIIEKKQPVAFWCNPISGHNTLYWYLQNLGQGPELLIRYENEEAVDDSQLPKDRFSAERLKGVDSTLKIQPAELGDSAVYLCASSGGENTIYFGEGSWLTVV.

V usage is TRBV9 and J usage is TRBJ2-1; 12 bases match TRBD1. The CDR3 sequence is 18 residues long. Germline V gives CDR1 SGDLS, CDR2 YYNGEE. J gave up 6 bases and V 3 bases, and 13 bases lay outside the gene matches. Here the CDR3 reads CASSGGQGAGTRSNEQFF. In nucleotides, the CDR3 is TGTGCCAGCAGCGGGGGACAGGGGGCTGGGACTCGCAGCAATGAGCAGTTCTTC.

This clone was recorded once. The chain combines TRBV10-1 with TRBJ1-1; tentative D call: TRBD1 (6 bases). The germline V gene encodes CDR1 WNHNN and CDR2 SYGVQD (reference sequence). With 5 bases removed from V and 1 base from J, the gap between germline ends came to 11 bases. This CDR3 is built from 14 residues. The CDR3 spells CASSRTAENTEAFF. DNA for the CDR3: TGCGCCAGCAGTAGGACAGCCGAGAACACTGAAGCTTTCTTT.

The chain has TRBV14 and TRBJ1-2; no firm D call. The CDR3 has 13 residues. V lost 3 bases to trimming and J lost 4 bases, with 9 bases between them. The V gene's germline CDR1 is SGHDN and CDR2 FVKESK. The CDR3 DNA sequence: TGTGCCAGCAGCCACGACATTGCCTATGGCTACACCTTC. Its translation is CASSHDIAYGYTF.

V usage is TRBV28 and J usage is TRBJ1-1; D possibly corresponds to TRBD1 (5 bases). V lost 5 bases and J 0 bases, leaving 13 bases between the germline ends. This CDR3 is built from 15 residues. Germline values: CDR1 MDHEN, CDR2 SYDVKM. Here the CDR3 reads CASSPPQTVNTEAFF. The CDR3 region has the DNA TGTGCCAGCAGTCCGCCCCAGACAGTGAACACTGAAGCTTTCTTT.

This chain links TRBV19 with TRBJ1-2; 7 nucleotides agree with TRBD1. The CDR3 totals 13 residues. V was pared by 5 bases and J by 4 bases, with 4 bases of the junction left unmatched. The germline V gene has CDR1 LNHDA and CDR2 SQIVND (reference sequence). DNA for the CDR3: TGTGCCAGTAGTTACGGGACAGTCTATGGCTACACCTTC. It specifies CASSYGTVYGYTF. Full variable domain (rest looked up from reference TRBV19 and TRBJ1-2): DGGITQSPKYLFRKEGQNVTLSCEQNLNHDAMYWYRQDPGQGLRLIYYSQIVNDFQKGDIAEGYSVSREKKESFPLTVTSAQKNPTAFYLCASSYGTVYGYTFGSGTRLTVV.

V is TRBV9 and J is TRBJ1-2; D is undetermined. The CDR3 is 14 amino acids. V lost 6 bases, J lost 1 base, and 13 bases lay in between. The germline gives CDR1 SGDLS, CDR2 YYNGEE. CDR3 nucleotide sequence: TGTGCCAGCACTCTCCGACTTGGTAACTATGGCTACACCTTC. It codes for CASTLRLGNYGYTF.